Reported below is one T cell receptor (beta chain). Its antigen is currently unknown. Germline and junction disagree at one end, which may indicate a read error. The sample carries other DNA sequences with the same CDR3. Cells designated naive CD8 were CD45RO-negative and were positively selected for CCR7, with terminally differentiated effector memory CD45RA+ cells excluded. This sample is drawn from a study of shared clonotypes between healthy human individuals. The germline V gene encodes CDR1 GTSNPN and CDR2 SVGIG (reference sequence). CDR3 length: 14 amino acids. Every subset had its genomic DNA shared out evenly among several immunoSEQ plates. Using immunoSEQ multiplex PCR, the repertoire was profiled, and TCRdb retains in-frame clones only, with some absent. The data hold 1.5 million to 2.5 million clones, with over 85% observed a single time. General study findings and limits: Generation of non-shared clonotypes was less probable than generation of clonotypes shared by all four donors.

The V gene is TRBV30, the J gene TRBJ2-3; D possibly corresponds to TRBD1 (6 bases). This TCR derives from a man between 18 and 35 years old in good health. The sequenced sample consisted of naive CD8+ T cells sorted from blood. The CDR3 sequence is CAWSAGAGTDTQYF. CDR3 sequence (DNA): TGTGCCTGGAGTGCAGGGGCAGGCACCGATACGCAGTATTTT.